One and the same sample provided the 19 T cell receptor beta chains below, sequenced in a study of beta chain features in type 1 diabetes. Regarding the study as a whole: A moderate, significant TCRB CDR3 shortening appeared in type 1 diabetes across four CD4+ subsets.

All of the isolated RNA was reverse transcribed, so expressed TCRB transcripts were sequenced. This table comes from immunoSEQ multiplex PCR, and its TCRdb copy is limited to in-frame clones, with some not included. The sample lists tens of thousands of clones, 68% occurring once. No antigens are known for them. Sequencing was carried out using stem cell memory CD4+ T cells from blood. These receptors came from a woman between 40 and 50 years old with type 1 diabetes.

The rearrangement links TRBV5-1 to TRBJ2-5, with a weak D call TRBD1 (6 bases). The CDR3 loop spans 13 amino acids. Trimming removed 4 bases at V and 3 bases at J, with 10 bases between. Germline CDR1 is SGHRS and CDR2 is YFSETQ. The CDR3, as DNA: TGCGCCAGCAGCCTCAGGGGAGAAGAGACCCAGTACTTC. Amino acids: CASSLRGEETQYF.

The V gene is TRBV6-6, the J gene TRBJ1-4; the D gene is possibly TRBD1 (5 bases). Germline loops: CDR1 MNHNY, CDR2 SVGAGI (reference sequence). The CDR3 is made up of 11 amino acids. CDR3 protein: CALRGDEKLFF. The CDR3 DNA reads TGTGCTCTTCGGGGGGATGAAAAACTGTTTTTT.

J is TRBJ1-1 and V is TRBV7-9, with D maybe TRBD1 (6 bases). Germline CDR1 is SEHNR and CDR2 is FQNEAQ (reference sequence). This CDR3 is 12 amino acids long. Trimming removed 5 bases from V and 10 bases from J, with 14 bases in between. This CDR3 reads CASSADRTGAFF. The CDR3 nucleotides are TGTGCCAGCAGCGCCGACAGGACGGGAGCTTTCTTT. Together with reference TRBV7-9 and TRBJ1-1, the CDR3 gives the full variable domain: DTGVSQNPRHKITKRGQNVTFRCDPISEHNRLYWYRQTLGQGPEFLTYFQNEAQLEKSRLLSDRFSAERPKGSFSTLEIQRTEQGDSAMYLCASSADRTGAFFGQGTRLTVV.

The V and J genes are TRBV4-1 and TRBJ2-7; TRBD1 matches at 7 bases. The V gene end was trimmed by 4 bases and the J gene end by 4 bases; junction bases not matched to a gene: 10. CDR3 length: 15 amino acids. The germline V gene has CDR1 MGHRA and CDR2 YSYEKL. Here the CDR3 reads CASSRGQTGSYEQYF. CDR3 nucleotides: TGCGCCAGCAGCCGCGGCCAGACAGGGTCGTACGAGCAGTACTTC.

The V call is TRBV7-8, the J call TRBJ2-7, with TRBD1 identical over 7 bases. This CDR3 is built from 13 residues. Trimming took 4 bases from V and 6 from J; bases not matched to a gene: 6. The germline V gene encodes CDR1 SGHVS and CDR2 FQNEAQ. CDR3 loop: CASSSLQGSEQYF. CDR3 DNA sequence: TGTGCCAGCAGCTCATTACAGGGGAGCGAGCAGTACTTC.

This chain uses TRBV28 with TRBJ1-5, with D unresolved. The CDR3 consists of 14 residues. In germline, CDR1 is MDHEN, CDR2 SYDVKM. V lost 7 bases and J 5 bases, leaving 15 bases between the germline ends. Here the CDR3 reads CASTSDGFYQPQHF. As DNA, the CDR3 is TGTGCCAGCACCTCTGACGGGTTTTATCAGCCCCAGCATTTT.

This clone turned up a few times. This chain uses TRBV28 with TRBJ2-2, with TRBD2 as a possible D gene (6 bases). Trimming took off 6 bases at V and 2 bases at J, with 19 bases between the two ends. This CDR3 region has 17 residues. Germline-derived CDR1 and CDR2 are MDHEN and SYDVKM. This CDR3 reads CASSFGVGRENTGELFF. The DNA for the CDR3 is TGTGCCAGCAGCTTCGGGGTAGGGCGGGAAAACACCGGGGAGCTGTTTTTT.

V gene TRBV4-3 combines with J gene TRBJ1-4; 9 nucleotides align to TRBD1. Germline V gene lookup returns CDR1 LGHNA and CDR2 YSLEER. With V trimmed by 3 bases and J by 8 bases, 7 bases remained unmatched. CDR3 size: 15 residues. CDR3 sequence (DNA): TGCGCCAGCAGCCAGTTTACAGGGGGCGCGGAAAAACTGTTTTTT. It encodes CASSQFTGGAEKLFF.

V usage is TRBV6-1 and J usage is TRBJ1-1; D perhaps matches TRBD1 (6 bases). V was shortened by 7 bases and J by 3 bases, with 15 bases between the two germline ends. The length of the CDR3 is 14 residues. Looked up from germline, CDR1 is MNHNS and CDR2 is SASEGT. CDR3 residues: CASNEGGGYTEAFF. The CDR3 DNA sequence: TGTGCCAGCAATGAGGGGGGGGGCTACACTGAAGCTTTCTTT.

This rearrangement joins TRBV28 to TRBJ2-1; 14 bases are shared with TRBD2. The length of the CDR3 is 13 residues. Looked up from germline, CDR1 is MDHEN and CDR2 is SYDVKM. Germline trimming cut 8 bases from V and 10 bases from J; bases unmatched to any gene: 4. CDR3 sequence reads: CASSTSGRAEQFF. DNA of the CDR3: TGTGCCAGCTCGACTAGCGGGAGGGCCGAGCAGTTCTTC.

The rearrangement links TRBV6-5 to TRBJ1-1; D perhaps matches TRBD1 (5 bases). The CDR3 runs to 13 residues. V was cut by 6 bases and J by 1 base, with 9 bases left in between. CDR1 and CDR2 from the germline V gene are MNHEY and SVGAGI. As DNA, the CDR3 is TGTGCCAGCAGGCGGACAAAGAACACTGAAGCTTTCTTT. Amino acid sequence: CASRRTKNTEAFF.

The V gene is TRBV7-2, the J gene TRBJ2-6; D unresolved. CDR3 length equals 14 residues. The germline V gene encodes CDR1 SGHTA and CDR2 FQGNSA. Trimming took 3 bases from V and 3 from J, leaving 6 bases between them. CDR3 region: CASSFLSGANVLTF. The CDR3 DNA reads as TGTGCCAGCAGCTTTCTGAGTGGGGCCAACGTCCTGACTTTC.

This clone was observed a handful of times. The chain uses TRBV6-6 and TRBJ1-1; 10 nucleotides line up with TRBD1. V dropped 4 bases and J dropped 8; count of bases not matched to a gene: 4. The length of the CDR3 is 13 residues. The V gene's germline CDR1 is MNHNY and CDR2 SVGAGI (reference sequence). In nucleotides, the CDR3 is TGTGCCAGCAGTTCGGGACAGGGGACGGAAGCTTTCTTT. It specifies CASSSGQGTEAFF.

The V gene is TRBV4-3, the J gene TRBJ2-7; TRBD1 might be the D (6 bases). V dropped 5 bases and J dropped 5 bases, with 13 bases sitting between them. Germline CDR1 reads LGHNA; CDR2 reads YSLEER. The CDR3 covers 13 residues. The CDR3: CASSLRGNDEQYF. CDR3 coding DNA: TGCGCCAGCAGCTTGAGGGGGAACGACGAGCAGTACTTC.

The chain carries TRBV29-1 and TRBJ1-5; unclear D gene. CDR1 and CDR2 (germline): SQVTM, ANQGSEA. There are 13 residues in the CDR3. The ends were cut back, 2 bases at V and 3 bases at J, with 8 bases in the middle. The CDR3 is CSVELTANQPQHF. DNA for the CDR3: TGCAGCGTTGAATTAACTGCCAATCAGCCCCAGCATTTT.

V gene TRBV27 combines with J gene TRBJ2-3, with a tentative D call TRBD2 (5 bases). This CDR3 spans 13 amino acids. Germline CDR1 MNHEY, CDR2 SMNVEV (reference sequence). In nucleotides, the CDR3 is TGTGCTACCCGGGGTGCTAGCACAGATACGCAGTATTTT. Protein sequence: CATRGASTDTQYF.

This clone has more than one count but fewer than ten. V is TRBV4-2 and J is TRBJ2-1, with D perhaps matching TRBD2 (6 bases). CDR1 is LGHNA and CDR2 is YNFKEQ in the germline V gene. Trimming pared 4 bases from V and 1 base from J, leaving 14 bases between. CDR3 length: 16 amino acids. The DNA of the CDR3 is TGTGCCAGCAGCCCCGGGGTAGCGGCTTCCTACAATGAGCAGTTCTTC. Residues: CASSPGVAASYNEQFF.

The chain couples TRBV11-1 to TRBJ2-7; no firm D call. Germline CDR1 reads SGHAT; CDR2 reads FQDESV (reference sequence). CDR3 length equals 16 residues. V shed 5 bases and J shed 0 bases, with 17 bases lying between them. The chain's CDR3 is CASSQPPGKSSYEQYF. The CDR3 region has the DNA TGTGCCAGCAGCCAACCCCCAGGAAAAAGCTCCTACGAGCAGTACTTC.

The V gene is TRBV30, the J gene TRBJ2-7; D ambiguous. This CDR3 is built from 12 residues. V shed 5 bases and J shed 3 bases, with 11 bases lying between them. The V gene's germline CDR1 is GTSNPN and CDR2 SVGIG (reference sequence). The CDR3 sequence: CAWGPTNYEQYF. The CDR3 nucleotides read TGTGCCTGGGGGCCTACGAACTACGAGCAGTACTTC.